This TCR beta chain was recorded in a study of shared clonotypes between healthy human individuals. Study results and limitations: Clonotypes which were not shared had lower generation probabilities than clonotypes that all four donors shared.

From germline, CDR1 is ENHRY and CDR2 SYGVKD. Trimming left V 0 bases short and J 0 bases short, with 10 bases between. This CDR3 is built from 16 residues. This table comes from immunoSEQ multiplex PCR, and its TCRdb copy is limited to in-frame clones, with some not included. The data show about 2.4 million clones, around 90% seen once. With regard to this clone: The antigen remains unidentified.

The rearrangement links TRBV10-3 to TRBJ2-3; D is unclear. The sequence was collected from a man aged 18 to 30 in good health. The sequenced material came from naive CD4+ T cells sorted from blood. Documented subset: CD45RA+ positively selected. CDR3 region: CAISESPTPSTDTQYF. The CDR3 DNA is TGTGCCATCAGTGAGTCGCCGACACCTAGCACAGATACGCAGTATTTT.